This T cell receptor beta chain was found in a study of shared T cell receptors in the human thymus. Measured with immunoSEQ multiplex PCR; TCRdb has only the in-frame clones, and not every one. Of about 400,000 clones in the sample, approximately 95% are singletons; the top ten hold roughly 0.02%. CDR1 is PRHDT and CDR2 is FYEKMQ in the germline V gene (reference sequence). Trimming shortened V by 8 bases and J by 2 bases, and 18 bases separated the two germline ends. The CDR3 is 15 residues long. The TCR comes from a human donor. The J gene is TRBJ1-2, the V gene TRBV13; D may be TRBD1 (5 bases). The sample was thymocytes. The CDR3 is CASLGAEQQNYGYTF. Here the CDR3 DNA reads TGTGCCAGCTTAGGGGCCGAGCAACAGAACTATGGCTACACCTTC.